Listed below are T cell receptor beta chains from one sample, sequenced in a study of tumor-infiltrating lymphocytes in oesophageal squamous cell carcinoma. TCRdb reprocessed the PCR reads with MiXCR, giving one entry per CDR3 protein. The sample lists approximately 20,000 distinct CDR3 sequences, roughly 41% occurring once. The sequencing sample was made of normal esophageal tissue next to the tumor. The receptors shown here come from a male donor with esophageal squamous cell carcinoma. Both conserved end residues are part of each CDR3. The D gene is left open where the match is weak. Clone size is given for some rows only: seen once, a few or many times, or a class if the clone is expanded.

TRBJ2-7	TRBV7-3	NA	TRBD2	CASSSLAGVYEQYF	TGTGCCAGCAGCTCACTAGCGGGAGTTTACGAGCAGTACTTC
TRBJ2-1	TRBV7-1	NA	TRBD2	CASSDYGTSGSHEQFF	TGTGCCAGCAGCGATTACGGGACTAGCGGGAGCCACGAGCAGTTCTTC
TRBJ2-3	TRBV24-1	NA	NA	CATSDLGLTPDTQYF	TGTGCCACCAGTGATTTAGGGCTTACCCCCGATACGCAGTATTTT
TRBJ2-5	TRBV19	many	TRBD2	CASSTYGRALQETQYF	TGTGCCAGTAGTACATACGGGAGGGCCCTGCAAGAGACCCAGTACTTC
TRBJ2-1	TRBV7-8	large	NA	CASRLTGADNEQFF	TGTGCCAGCAGACTTACGGGAGCGGACAATGAGCAGTTCTTC
TRBJ2-3	TRBV10-3	many	TRBD2	CAISESEREAGDTQYF	TGTGCCATCAGTGAGTCGGAGCGGGAGGCTGGAGATACGCAGTATTTT
TRBJ2-3	TRBV7-2	NA	TRBD2	CASRLAGGDTQYF	TGTGCCAGCAGACTAGCGGGAGGGGATACGCAGTATTTT
TRBJ2-5	TRBV7-8	few	TRBD2	CASSEGLAGVNEQYF	TGTGCCAGCAGCGAAGGACTAGCGGGTGTCAATGAGCAGTACTTC
TRBJ2-5	TRBV24-1	NA	NA	CATSDSTGQETQYF	TGTGCCACCAGTGATTCGACAGGCCAAGAGACCCAGTACTTC
TRBJ2-5	TRBV7-3	few	TRBD1	CASSSTGGAWETQYF	TGTGCCAGCAGCTCGACAGGGGGCGCGTGGGAGACCCAGTACTTC
TRBJ1-5	TRBV6-1	many	NA	CASRSYREGQPQHF	TGTGCCAGCAGATCCTACAGGGAGGGTCAGCCCCAGCATTTT
TRBJ2-3	TRBV28	NA	TRBD2	CASRLAGHTDTQYF	TGTGCCAGCAGGCTAGCGGGACACACAGATACGCAGTATTTT
TRBJ2-6	TRBV7-3	NA	NA	CASSFHAGANVLTF	TGTGCCAGCAGCTTTCATGCTGGGGCCAACGTCCTGACTTTC
TRBJ2-2	TRBV12-5	NA	TRBD2	CASGSRTSGRNTGELFF	TGTGCTAGTGGTTCAAGAACTAGCGGGAGGAACACCGGGGAGCTGTTTTTT
TRBJ2-7	TRBV6-6	NA	TRBD1	CASRPFGTGDYEQYF	TGTGCCAGCAGGCCTTTCGGGACAGGGGACTACGAGCAGTACTTC
TRBJ1-2	TRBV7-2	few	NA	CASSPGQSYGYTF	TGTGCCAGCAGCCCCGGACAGTCTTATGGCTACACCTTC
TRBJ2-2	TRBV7-4	once	NA	CASSAQGPGELFF	TGTGCCAGCAGCGCCCAGGGGCCCGGGGAGCTGTTTTTT
TRBJ1-1	TRBV30	NA	NA	CAWSWVRTEAFF	TGTGCCTGGAGTTGGGTACGCACTGAAGCTTTCTTT
TRBJ1-1	TRBV5-1	few	NA	CASSLGQGWTEAFF	TGCGCCAGCAGCTTGGGGCAGGGATGGACTGAAGCTTTCTTT
TRBJ2-7	TRBV5-1	NA	NA	CASSKRQANIYEQYF	TGTGCCAGCAGCAAAAGACAGGCAAATATCTACGAGCAGTACTTC
TRBJ1-5	TRBV12-3/TRBV12-4	many	TRBD1	CASSVTGGRNQPQHF	TGTGCCAGCAGTGTGACAGGGGGCCGCAATCAGCCCCAGCATTTT
TRBJ1-6	TRBV7-3	many	NA	CASSIGRRSPLHF	TGTGCCAGCAGCATTGGACGGAGGTCACCCCTCCACTTT
TRBJ2-5	TRBV7-9	NA	NA	CASSLVGPSPGQETQYF	TGTGCCAGCAGCTTAGTTGGTCCTAGCCCAGGCCAAGAGACCCAGTACTTC
TRBJ2-1	TRBV7-9	NA	TRBD2	CASSQIGGGFYNEQFF	TGTGCCAGCAGCCAGATCGGCGGGGGGTTCTACAATGAGCAGTTCTTC
TRBJ1-2	TRBV7-8	medium-sized	TRBD1	CASSATGGVGGYTF	TGTGCCAGCAGCGCCACAGGGGGCGTAGGTGGCTACACCTTC
TRBJ1-1	TRBV5-6	many	NA	CASSFGKNTEAFF	TGTGCCAGCAGCTTTGGCAAGAACACTGAAGCTTTCTTT
TRBJ2-3	TRBV7-1	NA	TRBD2	CASSTSGETDTQYF	TGTGCCAGCAGCACTAGCGGGGAGACAGATACGCAGTATTTT
TRBJ2-3	TRBV18	many	TRBD2	CASSRVGLALNTDTQYF	TGTGCCAGCTCACGGGTCGGACTAGCACTAAACACAGATACGCAGTATTTT
TRBJ2-3	TRBV10-1	large	TRBD2	CASQKAGDGTDTQYF	TGCGCCAGCCAAAAAGCGGGAGACGGGACAGATACGCAGTATTTT
TRBJ2-1	TRBV12-5	NA	NA	CASGTSAYNEQFF	TGTGCTAGTGGTACATCGGCCTACAATGAGCAGTTCTTC
TRBJ2-3	TRBV11-2	NA	NA	CASSLVGGSTDTQYF	TGTGCCAGCAGCTTAGTAGGCGGGAGCACAGATACGCAGTATTTT
TRBJ2-7	TRBV7-9	NA	NA	CASSWSSYEQYF	TGTGCCAGCAGCTGGAGCTCCTACGAGCAGTACTTC
TRBJ2-3	TRBV6-8	NA	NA	CASSGRTGRADTQYF	TGTGCCAGCAGTGGAAGGACAGGGAGGGCAGATACGCAGTATTTT
TRBJ2-7	TRBV7-4	NA	TRBD1	CASSLGGQGAHEQYF	TGTGCCAGCAGCCTCGGGGGACAGGGGGCCCACGAGCAGTACTTC
TRBJ2-3	TRBV10-2	few	NA	CASSDLHGISTDTQYF	TGCGCCAGCAGTGACCTTCACGGGATCTCGACAGATACGCAGTATTTT
TRBJ2-7	TRBV7-9	many	NA	CASTQPQGLGGEQYF	TGTGCCAGCACCCAACCCCAGGGGCTCGGAGGCGAGCAGTACTTC
TRBJ2-7	TRBV7-9	NA	NA	CASSLAAGNYEQYF	TGTGCCAGCAGCTTAGCCGCAGGGAACTACGAGCAGTACTTC
TRBJ2-3	TRBV5-1	NA	NA	CASSFSATADTQYF	TGCGCCAGCAGCTTTTCTGCGACAGCTGATACGCAGTATTTT
TRBJ1-2	TRBV27	NA	TRBD1	CASKGTGWDYGYTF	TGTGCCAGCAAAGGGACAGGGTGGGACTATGGCTACACCTTC
TRBJ1-6	TRBV12-3/TRBV12-4	many	NA	CASMALSYNSPLHF	TGTGCCAGCATGGCACTCTCCTATAATTCACCCCTCCACTTT